One sample yielded the 16 T cell receptor beta chains listed below, sequenced in a study of T cell repertoires in aging, cancer and after chemotherapy. Peripheral blood genomic DNA, not sorted cells or RNA, was the template. A mixed TRB-A/B primer pool amplified rearranged TRB by multiplex touch-down PCR. Via MiXCR, TCRdb re-called the multiplex PCR reads, giving one row per CDR3 protein. The data hold some 4,600 distinct CDR3 sequences, with 20% to 30% observed a single time. The sample taken for sequencing was blood. The receptors stem from a human donor with a blood cancer.

This chain uses TRBV19 with TRBJ1-1; 9 bases match TRBD1. The CDR3 runs 14 residues. The V segment lost 3 bases and the J segment 3 bases; nucleotides outside the gene matches: 2. CDR1 and CDR2 from the germline V gene are LNHDA and SQIVND (reference sequence). As DNA, the CDR3 is TGTGCCAGTAGTATCGACAGGGGGTACACTGAAGCTTTCTTT. Its protein is CASSIDRGYTEAFF.

A few counts support this clonotype. This sequence joins TRBV5-4 and TRBJ2-1; 12 bases match TRBD2. The J segment lost 4 bases and the V segment lost 4 bases, leaving 15 bases of the junction unmatched. The germline gives CDR1 SGHNT, CDR2 YYREEE (reference sequence). There are 19 residues in the CDR3. Here the CDR3 DNA reads TGTGCCAGCAGCCCGGCCGGACTAGCGGGATTGGATCATTACAATGAGCAGTTCTTC. It encodes CASSPAGLAGLDHYNEQFF. Drawing the rest from reference TRBV5-4 and TRBJ2-1, the complete variable domain is ETGVTQSPTHLIKTRGQQVTLRCSSQSGHNTVSWYQQALGQGPQFIFQYYREEENGRGNFPPRFSGLQFPNYSSELNVNALELDDSALYLCASSPAGLAGLDHYNEQFFGPGTRLTVL.

This clonotype was picked up a small number of times. The chain joins TRBV5-6 to TRBJ2-7; the D is unclear. The V end was cut by 3 bases, the J end by 2 bases, with 3 bases between. Germline CDR1 and CDR2: SGHDT and YYEEEE. The length of the CDR3 is 11 residues. CDR3: CASSSAYEQYF. CDR3 bases: TGTGCCAGCAGCTCCGCCTACGAGCAGTACTTC.

This clonotype is labeled medium-sized. The chain couples TRBV18 to TRBJ2-3; TRBD2 aligns across 7 bases. The germline V gene encodes CDR1 KGHSH and CDR2 LQKENI. This CDR3 spans 15 amino acids. J gave up 1 base and V 3 bases, and 4 bases lay outside the gene matches. The CDR3 DNA reads as TGTGCCAGCTCACCGCGGGGGAAAGGCACAGATACGCAGTATTTT. Residues: CASSPRGKGTDTQYF.

By sample share, this clonotype is medium-sized. This chain joins TRBV19 and TRBJ2-3; no clear D. Trimming removed 0 bases from V and 12 bases from J, with 16 bases in between. CDR3 length equals 14 residues. CDR1 and CDR2 (germline): LNHDA, SQIVND (reference sequence). In nucleotides, the CDR3 is TGTGCCAGTAGTATAGATGGAACAGCCCTGTACCAGTATTTT. It codes for CASSIDGTALYQYF.

This chain links TRBV7-2 with TRBJ2-3; TRBD2 might be the D (6 bases). The germline V gene has CDR1 SGHTA and CDR2 FQGNSA. The CDR3 length is 14 residues. The V and J ends lost 5 bases and 0 bases respectively, with 9 bases between them. The CDR3 reads CASSRDLSTDTQYF. The CDR3 coding sequence is TGTGCCAGCAGCCGGGACTTAAGCACAGATACGCAGTATTTT.

Judged by abundance, this clonotype is medium-sized. This chain connects TRBV6-5 to TRBJ1-5; 9 nucleotides match TRBD1. The trim removed 8 bases at V and 4 bases at J, leaving 3 bases unmatched. Germline V gene sequence: CDR1 MNHEY, CDR2 SVGAGI. The CDR3 contains 13 residues. CDR3 region: CASRQGVNQPQHF. For the CDR3, the DNA is TGTGCCAGCCGACAGGGGGTTAATCAGCCCCAGCATTTT.

In this sample, this clonotype turned up a few times. The V gene is TRBV10-3, the J gene TRBJ2-5; TRBD2 agrees at 12 bases. Per germline, CDR1 ENHRY and CDR2 SYGVKD. This CDR3 comprises 18 residues. The V and J ends lost 2 bases and 5 bases, in that order; junction bases with no gene match: 12. CDR3 in amino acids: CAISEPLASGGAGETQYF. The DNA of the CDR3 is TGTGCCATCAGTGAGCCCCTAGCTAGCGGGGGGGCCGGTGAGACCCAGTACTTC.

The rearrangement links TRBV7-9 to TRBJ2-7, with D tentatively TRBD1 (5 bases). The CDR3 runs 14 residues. Germline CDR1 SEHNR, CDR2 FQNEAQ (reference sequence). Trimming shortened V by 3 bases and J by 1 base, and 10 bases separated the two germline ends. CDR3 amino acids: CASSFGRVSYEQYF. In DNA form, the CDR3 reads TGTGCCAGCAGCTTTGGCAGGGTATCCTACGAGCAGTACTTC.

This clonotype turned up a few times. The chain couples TRBV6-5 to TRBJ2-7, with D unresolved. This CDR3 comprises 11 residues. The V and J ends lost 4 bases and 7 bases respectively, with 8 bases between them. CDR1 and CDR2 from the germline V gene are MNHEY and SVGAGI. CDR3 nucleotides: TGTGCCAGCAGTTCCGTGGGGGAGCAGTACTTC. This encodes CASSSVGEQYF.

This clonotype is labeled as medium-sized (0.01 to 0.1%). The chain has TRBV19 and TRBJ2-3; D unresolved. From germline, CDR1 is LNHDA and CDR2 SQIVND (reference sequence). Between the trimmed V and J ends, which lost 6 bases and 1 base, there was a span of 2 bases. The CDR3 has 11 residues. The chain's CDR3 is CASRRTDTQYF. In DNA form, the CDR3 reads TGTGCCAGTAGACGCACAGATACGCAGTATTTT.

This clonotype appeared once. This sequence joins TRBV27 and TRBJ2-3; 8 nucleotides agree with TRBD2. V trimming: 7 bases; J trimming: 5 bases; junction bases outside the gene matches: 14. Germline V gene sequence: CDR1 MNHEY, CDR2 SMNVEV (reference sequence). This CDR3 comprises 16 residues. CDR3 residues: CASIPLAGIDRDTQYF. In nucleotides, the CDR3 is TGTGCCAGCATTCCTTTAGCGGGGATAGACCGAGATACGCAGTATTTT.

Turning to this clonotype: A much bigger clone sits one base away, suggesting this may be a read error. The chain uses TRBV29-1 and TRBJ1-2; 7 bases are a match to TRBD1. The CDR3 is 13 amino acids. The germline V gene encodes CDR1 SQVTM and CDR2 ANQGSEA. CDR3 coding DNA: TGCAGCGTGTTTAAACGGGACAGCTATGGCTACGCCTTC. Encoded protein: CSVFKRDSYGYAF.

By proportion, this clonotype is medium-sized. Here the CDR3 DNA reads TGTGCCCTCACTCGGGATAGCGACTACAATGAGCAGTTCTTC. It translates to CALTRDSDYNEQFF. The J gene is TRBJ2-1, the V gene TRBV6-1; D may be TRBD2 (5 bases). V was pared by 11 bases and J by 3 bases, with 17 bases between. The CDR3 is made up of 14 amino acids. Looked up from germline, CDR1 is MNHNS and CDR2 is SASEGT.

The CDR3 sequence is CASATSGSPNEQFF. In DNA form, the CDR3 reads TGTGCCAGCGCGACTAGCGGGAGCCCCAATGAGCAGTTCTTC. The gene calls are TRBV6-1 and TRBJ2-1; TRBD2 matches at 12 bases. CDR1 MNHNS and CDR2 SASEGT come from the germline V gene. This CDR3 comprises 14 residues. V lost 8 bases and J lost 6; bases outside the gene matches: 5.

On this clonotype itself: At one end the junction does not follow the germline gene, possibly because of a read error. CDR3 in amino acids: CASSPTGTSGYEQYF. The CDR3 DNA sequence: TGCGCCAGCAGCCCGACCGGGACTAGCGGGTACGAGCAGTACTTC. V usage is TRBV5-4 and J usage is TRBJ2-7, with TRBD2 matching over 12 bases. The CDR3 runs to 15 residues. Germline CDR1 reads SGHNT; CDR2 reads YYREEE (reference sequence).